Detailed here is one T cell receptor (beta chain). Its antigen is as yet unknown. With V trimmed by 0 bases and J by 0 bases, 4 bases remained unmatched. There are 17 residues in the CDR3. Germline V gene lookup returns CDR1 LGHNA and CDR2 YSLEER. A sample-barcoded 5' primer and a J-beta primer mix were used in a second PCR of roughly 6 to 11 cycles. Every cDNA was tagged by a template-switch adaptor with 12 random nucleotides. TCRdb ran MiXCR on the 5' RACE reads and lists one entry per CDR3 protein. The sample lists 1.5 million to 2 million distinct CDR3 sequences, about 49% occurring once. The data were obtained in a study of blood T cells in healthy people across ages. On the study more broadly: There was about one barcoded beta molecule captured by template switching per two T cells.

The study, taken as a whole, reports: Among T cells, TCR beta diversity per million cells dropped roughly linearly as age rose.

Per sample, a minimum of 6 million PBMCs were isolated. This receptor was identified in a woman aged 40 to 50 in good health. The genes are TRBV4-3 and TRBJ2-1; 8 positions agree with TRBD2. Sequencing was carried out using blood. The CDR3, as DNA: TGCGCCAGCAGCCAAGATCGGGAGGGGAGCTCCTACAATGAGCAGTTCTTC. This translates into CASSQDREGSSYNEQFF.